Only one count was recorded for the clone carrying this TCR beta chain. Its antigen is still unknown. The data belong to a study of shared clonotypes between healthy human individuals. Study summary: CD4 naive cells filled three plates per donor, CD4 memory three, CD8 naive two and CD8 memory one.

Overall study findings and caveats: Shared clonotypes: roughly 4.7% naive CD4, around 3.5% naive CD8, about 2.4% memory CD4, approximately 0.41% memory CD8. Since donors were few, the genetic and exposure-history diversity represented was limited.

TCRdb's table, derived via immunoSEQ multiplex PCR, lists solely in-frame clones and lacks some. The sample lists 2.3 million or so clones; approximately 93% were seen once. CDR3 length equals 14 residues. The junction had 8 bases not matched to a gene; V was cut back by 3 bases and J by 9 bases. Germline V gene sequence: CDR1 SGDLS, CDR2 YYNGEE. The sequencing input was naive CD4+ T cells from PBMCs. The sample's subset: CD45RA+ positively selected. The chain has TRBV9 and TRBJ2-7; 11 nucleotides match TRBD2. This receptor was obtained from a man between 18 and 29 years old in good health. Some clones in this sample may be carry-over from other donors' samples. The CDR3 bases are TGTGCCAGCAGCGAGACTAGCGGGATGTCTGGGCAGTACTTC. Protein sequence: CASSETSGMSGQYF.